These 21 T cell receptor beta chains share one sample of origin, sequenced in a study of blood T cells in healthy people across ages. The authors ran a second PCR of about 7 to 11 cycles using a sample-barcoded 5' primer and a J-beta primer mix. Via MiXCR, TCRdb re-called the 5' RACE reads, giving one row per CDR3 protein. The sample consists of over 550,000 distinct CDR3 sequences, 25% to 35% of them appearing once. The sequencing input was blood. Every receptor here comes from a woman older than 75 in good health.

This chain links TRBV28 with TRBJ2-5; 8 bases are shared with TRBD2. The end of the DNA fits TRBJ2-7 better, so the J call may be wrong. Germline V CDR1 and CDR2: MDHEN, SYDVKM. CDR3 length equals 13 residues. CDR3 protein: CAISLGGVSEQYF. The CDR3 DNA is TGTGCCATCTCGCTCGGGGGGGTGAGCGAGCAGTACTTC.

Concerning this clonotype itself: A much larger clonotype is one base distant, so this may be a read error. The rearrangement uses TRBV6-2 or TRBV6-3 and TRBJ1-1; D is perhaps TRBD1 (6 bases). The V end lost 11 bases, the J end lost 3 bases, and 16 bases lay between the germline ends. The CDR3 covers 13 residues. Germline V gene lookup returns CDR1 MNHEY and CDR2 SVGEGT. CDR3 in amino acids: CAGDMGLDTEAFF. CDR3 nucleotides: TGTGCCGGGGACATGGGACTGGACACTGAAGCTTTCTTT.

This clonotype was detected a few times. This chain uses TRBV19 with TRBJ1-2; D might be TRBD1 (5 bases). Trimming cost V 3 bases and J 2 bases, with 16 bases left between them. Germline lookup yields CDR1 LNHDA and CDR2 SQIVND (reference sequence). CDR3 length: 16 amino acids. The CDR3 DNA reads TGTGCCAGTAGTATTACTCCGGACATCGGAAACTATGGCTACACCTTC. Amino acids: CASSITPDIGNYGYTF.

The sample holds many counts of this clonotype. The chain combines TRBV2 with TRBJ2-1; D might be TRBD1 or TRBD2, each matching 5 bases. CDR3 length: 14 amino acids. V lost 7 bases and J lost 8, with 18 bases in between. The germline V gene encodes CDR1 SNHLY and CDR2 FYNNEI. The CDR3 loop is CASNARGPRYEQFF. The CDR3 DNA is TGTGCCAGCAATGCGAGGGGCCCAAGGTATGAGCAGTTCTTC.

This clonotype was found many times. CDR3: CASSLTGTGDTYEQYF. CDR3 DNA: TGTGCCAGCAGCTTGACCGGGACAGGAGATACCTACGAGCAGTACTTC. The chain is built from TRBV5-6 and TRBJ2-7; 8 bases are a match to TRBD1. The CDR3 contains 16 residues. Looked up from germline, CDR1 is SGHDT and CDR2 is YYEEEE. J was trimmed by 2 bases and V by 1 base; bases with no gene match: 8. Full variable domain (outside the CDR3, taken from reference TRBV5-6 and TRBJ2-7): DAGVTQSPTHLIKTRGQQVTLRCSPKSGHDTVSWYQQALGQGPQFIFQYYEEEERQRGNFPDRFSGHQFPNYSSELNVNALLLGDSALYLCASSLTGTGDTYEQYFGPGTRLTVT.

This clonotype showed up many times. The V and J genes are TRBV20-1 and TRBJ2-1; D is possibly TRBD2 (5 bases). Germline loops: CDR1 DFQATT, CDR2 SNEGSKA (reference sequence). CDR3 length: 15 amino acids. V lost 3 bases, J lost 3 bases, and 15 bases lay in between. The CDR3 here is CSASGAGLFYNEQFF. The CDR3 nucleotides read TGCAGTGCTAGCGGCGCGGGCCTCTTCTACAATGAGCAGTTCTTC.

A few counts support this clonotype. This may arise from a read error, as a much more abundant clone is one base away. The chain links TRBV5-1 to TRBJ2-7, with 11 bases matching TRBD2. The CDR3 has 15 residues. The germline V gene has CDR1 SGHRS and CDR2 YFSETQ. CDR3 region: CASRLLAGVAYERYF. The CDR3 DNA reads TGCGCCAGCAGGTTACTAGCGGGGGTTGCCTACGAGCGGTACTTC.

This chain connects TRBV7-2 to TRBJ1-2; no definite D call. Trimming removed 1 base from V and 4 bases from J, with 10 bases in between. The CDR3 loop spans 14 amino acids. Looked up from germline, CDR1 is SGHTA and CDR2 is FQGNSA. The CDR3 here is CASSLVGGSYGYTF. The CDR3 DNA is TGTGCCAGCAGCTTAGTTGGCGGGTCCTATGGCTACACCTTC.

This clonotype occurred a few times. The chain joins TRBV2 to TRBJ2-3, with D maybe TRBD1 (6 bases). V gave up 8 bases and J gave up 3 bases, with 6 bases separating them. Germline V gene sequence: CDR1 SNHLY, CDR2 FYNNEI. This CDR3 comprises 11 residues. The CDR3 DNA reads TGTGCCAGCGGACAGACAGATACGCAGTATTTT. This gives the protein CASGQTDTQYF.

This chain links TRBV12-3 or TRBV12-4 with TRBJ2-4; D gene ambiguous. The J call may be mistaken, given a closer DNA end match to TRBJ2-5. The CDR3 has 14 residues. The DNA of the CDR3 is TGTGCCAGCAGTTTGCGCCGACGGCAAGAGACCCAGTACTTC. It specifies CASSLRRRQETQYF.

J is TRBJ1-2 and V is TRBV7-2; D possibly corresponds to TRBD1 (5 bases). This CDR3 region has 15 residues. V was trimmed by 4 bases and J by 3 bases, leaving 15 bases between them. The germline V gene has CDR1 SGHTA and CDR2 FQGNSA. The CDR3 DNA is TGTGCCAGCAGCTATGACGGCGGGGGTTACTATGGCTACACCTTC. Protein sequence: CASSYDGGGYYGYTF.

Many counts were recorded for this clonotype. J is TRBJ2-7 and V is TRBV20-1, with TRBD1 matching 8 bases. The junction had 4 bases not matched to a gene; V was cut back by 6 bases and J by 0 bases. The germline CDR1 and CDR2 sequences are DFQATT and SNEGSKA (reference sequence). The CDR3 runs to 13 residues. The CDR3 DNA sequence: TGCAGTGCCTTACAGGGGGGCTCCTACGAGCAGTACTTC. Translated: CSALQGGSYEQYF.

In regard to this clonotype: A much larger clonotype is one base distant, so this may be a read error. The J gene is TRBJ2-1, the V gene TRBV20-1, with D perhaps matching TRBD2 (6 bases). V lost 5 bases, J lost 13 bases, and 21 bases lay in between. The CDR3 loop spans 13 amino acids. Per the germline V gene, CDR1 is DFQATT and CDR2 is SNEGSKA (reference sequence). The CDR3 spells CSAEGPTGETQFF. The CDR3 bases are TGCAGTGCTGAGGGCCCTACGGGGGAGACCCAGTTCTTC.

Comments on this clonotype: Germline is not matched at one junction end, which may reflect a read error. V usage is TRBV15 and J usage is TRBJ2-5; TRBD1 agrees at 7 bases. This CDR3 contains 17 residues. Germline-derived CDR1 and CDR2 are LNHNV and YYDKDF (reference sequence). Written as DNA, the CDR3 is TGTGCCGCCAGCAGCCCAACCACAGGGGTATACCAAGAGACCCAGTACTTC. Its protein product is CAASSPTTGVYQETQYF.

As regards this clonotype: This sequence may be a read error, since a much larger clone differs from it by one base. J is TRBJ1-1 and V is TRBV30; possibly TRBD1 for D (5 bases). The CDR3 has 13 residues. V was pared by 1 base and J by 5 bases, with 11 bases between. Germline assignment: CDR1 GTSNPN and CDR2 SVGIG (reference sequence). In DNA form, the CDR3 reads TGTGCCTGGAGTGCCAACGCAGGGACTGAAGCTTTCTTT. It yields the protein CAWSANAGTEAFF.

Turning to this clonotype: It may be a read error: a sequence one base away is much more abundant. The rearrangement uses TRBV28 and TRBJ2-7; D not resolved. The germline V and J ends were trimmed by 10 bases and 3 bases, with 13 bases remaining between them. Per germline, CDR1 MDHEN and CDR2 SYDVKM. This CDR3 spans 12 amino acids. CDR3 sequence: CANNLLGYEQYF. The CDR3 DNA sequence: TGTGCCAACAACCTACTGGGCTACGAGCAGTACTTC. Variable domain in full (rest from reference TRBV28 and TRBJ2-7): DVKVTQSSRYLVKRTGEKVFLECVQDMDHENMFWYRQDPGLGLRLIYFSYDVKMKEKGDIPEGYSVSREKKERFSLILESASTNQTSMYLCANNLLGYEQYFGPGTRLTVT.

Concerning this clonotype itself: This may be a read error, as it is one base from a much larger clone. The chain couples TRBV7-9 to TRBJ1-2; 7 bases are shared with TRBD1. CDR1 is SEHNR, CDR2 FQNEAQ, per germline (reference sequence). Trimming removed 4 bases from V and 3 bases from J; junction bases left unmatched: 8. The CDR3 has 15 residues. The CDR3 region is CASSWGQRNDYGYTF. The CDR3 nucleotides read TGTGCCAGCAGCTGGGGACAGCGTAACGACTATGGCTACACCTTC.

This clonotype was seen a handful of times. This may come from a read error, since a much larger clone is one base off. The chain combines TRBV27 with TRBJ2-3; 9 nucleotides match TRBD1. This CDR3 contains 15 residues. The germline V gene encodes CDR1 MNHEY and CDR2 SMNVEV (reference sequence). V shed 7 bases, J shed 4 bases, and the junction held 9 bases outside the gene matches. The CDR3, as DNA: TGTGCCAGCACTTTCCGGGACAGGGTACCAGATACGCAGTATTTT. It yields the protein CASTFRDRVPDTQYF.

Comments on this clonotype: A read error is possible here, since a much larger clone lies one base away. The chain carries TRBV9 and TRBJ2-1, with D possibly matching TRBD2 (5 bases). Germline V lookup: CDR1 SGDLS, CDR2 YYNGEE. CDR3 size: 16 residues. Trimming took off 0 bases at V and 11 bases at J, with 21 bases between the two ends. The CDR3 reads CASSVDVGDYLDKQFF. The CDR3 coding sequence is TGTGCCAGCAGCGTAGATGTAGGAGACTATTTGGATAAGCAGTTCTTC. Complete variable domain (other parts from reference TRBV9 and TRBJ2-1): DSGVTQTPKHLITATGQRVTLRCSPRSGDLSVYWYQQSLDQGLQFLIQYYNGEERAKGNILERFSAQQFPDLHSELNLSSLELGDSALYFCASSVDVGDYLDKQFFGPGTRLTVL.

V gene TRBV7-9 combines with J gene TRBJ2-7; TRBD2 aligns across 8 bases. The CDR3 sequence is 19 residues long. V was clipped by 7 bases and J by 2 bases; unmatched bases: 22. The germline gives CDR1 SEHNR, CDR2 FQNEAQ (reference sequence). This CDR3 is CASTKYGGETRGPTYEQYF. The CDR3 coding sequence is TGTGCCAGCACCAAATACGGGGGGGAGACCCGAGGGCCTACCTACGAGCAGTACTTC.

This clonotype was counted a few times. The J gene is TRBJ2-3, the V gene TRBV28, with a weak D call TRBD2 (6 bases). The germline CDR1 and CDR2 sequences are MDHEN and SYDVKM. V was trimmed by 1 base and J by 0 bases, leaving 17 bases between them. This CDR3 is 18 amino acids long. CDR3 protein: CASSLSSGLTLSTDTQYF. The CDR3 DNA is TGTGCCAGCAGTTTATCGTCCGGACTAACCCTTAGCACAGATACGCAGTATTTT.